Below, 30 T cell receptor beta chains from the same sample are listed, as sequenced in a study of cytomegalovirus exposure and HLA in healthy donors. A multiplex PCR was run with 60 Vbeta primers and 13 Jbeta primers. Measured with immunoSEQ multiplex PCR; TCRdb has only the in-frame clones, and not every one. The profile covers 150,000 to 190,000 clones, with around 79% appearing a single time and over 1.3% taken by the ten largest. The sample was PBMCs. These receptors were taken from a man aged 18 to 30 in good health and CMV-seronegative.

The chain uses TRBV5-1 and TRBJ2-1; 8 positions agree with TRBD1. Germline assignment: CDR1 SGHRS and CDR2 YFSETQ. The CDR3 runs 14 residues. With 2 bases clipped from V and 6 bases from J, the junction kept 4 bases outside the gene matches. The CDR3 nucleotides read TGCGCCAGCAGCTTAGGACAGGGTACCAATGAGCAGTTCTTC. Protein: CASSLGQGTNEQFF.

The chain couples TRBV11-2 to TRBJ2-7; weak D call: TRBD2 (5 bases). The CDR3 is 14 residues long. Germline V gives CDR1 SGHAT, CDR2 FQNNGV. The V end lost 4 bases, the J end lost 0 bases, and 10 bases lay between the germline ends. In nucleotides, the CDR3 is TGTGCCAGCAGCTATCCCGGGAACTCCTACGAGCAGTACTTC. Protein sequence: CASSYPGNSYEQYF.

The gene calls are TRBV5-1 and TRBJ2-5; D perhaps matches TRBD1 (5 bases). The V end was cut by 7 bases, the J end by 2 bases, with 12 bases between. This CDR3 region has 13 residues. Per germline, CDR1 SGHRS and CDR2 YFSETQ. CDR3 amino acids: CASSSQGQETQYF. For the CDR3, the DNA is TGCGCCAGCTCGTCCCAGGGACAAGAGACCCAGTACTTC.

The chain joins TRBV7-9 to TRBJ2-2; 8 bases agree with TRBD2. The J segment lost 7 bases and the V segment lost 8 bases, leaving 6 bases of the junction unmatched. Germline V gene sequence: CDR1 SEHNR, CDR2 FQNEAQ (reference sequence). The CDR3 is 13 amino acids. Written as DNA, the CDR3 is TGTGCCAGCTTAGCGGGACCCATCGGGGAGCTGTTTTTT. Protein product: CASLAGPIGELFF.

The J gene is TRBJ1-6, the V gene TRBV10-3; 12 nucleotides agree with TRBD1. With V trimmed by 4 bases and J by 1 base, 5 bases remained unmatched. This CDR3 has 18 amino acids. From germline, CDR1 is ENHRY and CDR2 SYGVKD. Here the CDR3 DNA reads TGTGCCATCAGTGGGGACAGGGGGCGAAGTTCCTATAATTCACCCCTCCACTTT. Residues: CAISGDRGRSSYNSPLHF.

V and J are TRBV5-1 and TRBJ1-3; 7 nucleotides align to TRBD1. This CDR3 is built from 15 residues. V gave up 8 bases and J gave up 0 bases; unmatched junction bases: 8. The V gene's germline CDR1 is SGHRS and CDR2 YFSETQ. In DNA form, the CDR3 reads TGCGCCAGTCAACAGGGGCTGAGCTCTGGAAACACCATATATTTT. Translating it yields CASQQGLSSGNTIYF.

The chain has TRBV29-1 and TRBJ2-7; 7 nucleotides line up with TRBD2. CDR3 length: 14 residues. Germline V CDR1 and CDR2: SQVTM, ANQGSEA. J lost 2 bases, V lost 4 bases, and 8 bases had no gene match. The CDR3 DNA is TGCAGCGTTGTGAGGAGCGGGGCCCCCTACGAGCAGTACTTC. Protein product: CSVVRSGAPYEQYF.

The gene calls are TRBV28 and TRBJ1-2, with 8 bases fitting TRBD1. With 2 bases clipped from V and 4 bases from J, the junction kept 9 bases outside the gene matches. The CDR3 consists of 16 residues. Germline CDR1 reads MDHEN; CDR2 reads SYDVKM. CDR3 loop: CASSLATAGGGYGYTF. The CDR3 bases are TGTGCCAGCAGTTTAGCCACAGCAGGGGGCGGCTATGGCTACACCTTC.

This clone was counted only a few times. This chain links TRBV6-1 with TRBJ2-2; 10 nucleotides line up with TRBD1. The CDR3 loop spans 15 amino acids. V was clipped by 0 bases and J by 7 bases; unmatched bases: 2. The V gene's germline CDR1 is MNHNS and CDR2 SASEGT. CDR3 protein: CASSEADRGIGELFF. CDR3 DNA sequence: TGTGCCAGCAGTGAAGCGGACAGGGGGATCGGGGAGCTGTTTTTT.

This clone came up a few times. V usage is TRBV7-2 and J usage is TRBJ2-2, with 10 positions matching TRBD1. The V gene end was trimmed by 4 bases and the J gene end by 4 bases; junction bases not matched to a gene: 3. The CDR3 extends over 15 amino acids. The germline gives CDR1 SGHTA, CDR2 FQGNSA. CDR3 coding DNA: TGTGCCAGCAGCTCCCGGGACAGGGGCACCGGGGAGCTGTTTTTT. It encodes CASSSRDRGTGELFF.

The chain carries TRBV5-1 and TRBJ2-5, with 11 bases matching TRBD2. Unmatched junction bases numbered 16, after V lost 7 bases and J lost 5 bases. Germline CDR1 reads SGHRS; CDR2 reads YFSETQ. This CDR3 spans 17 amino acids. CDR3 DNA sequence: TGCGCCAGCTGCCTGCTTGGGGCTAGCGGGAGGAGGGAGACCCAGTACTTC. Residues: CASCLLGASGRRETQYF.

The V gene is TRBV6-5, the J gene TRBJ2-3, with D possibly being TRBD2 (5 bases). This CDR3 contains 14 residues. The V and J ends lost 7 bases and 2 bases respectively, with 13 bases between them. Germline V gene lookup returns CDR1 MNHEY and CDR2 SVGAGI. The CDR3 DNA reads TGTGCCAGCACGAGGTCTAGCTACACAGATACGCAGTATTTT. It translates to CASTRSSYTDTQYF.

On this clone: Mismatch with germline at one junction end may stem from a read error. This chain links TRBV6-6 with TRBJ2-7, with 11 bases that match TRBD1. The CDR3 runs to 15 residues. CDR1 and CDR2 from the germline V gene are MNHNY and SVGAGI (reference sequence). This chain's CDR3 is CACSWGQGGLYEQYF. CDR3 DNA sequence: TGTGCCTGCAGTTGGGGACAGGGGGGACTCTACGAGCAGTACTTC.

The chain combines TRBV6-5 with TRBJ1-1; D ambiguous. Per germline, CDR1 MNHEY and CDR2 SVGAGI. The CDR3 is 14 amino acids. V was clipped by 0 bases and J by 1 base, with 6 bases between them. Here the CDR3 reads CASSYSSQNTEAFF. CDR3 nucleotide sequence: TGTGCCAGCAGTTACTCGAGTCAGAACACTGAAGCTTTCTTT.

The rearrangement uses TRBV13 and TRBJ2-7, with 9 bases lining up with TRBD2. The CDR3 has 15 residues. Germline values: CDR1 PRHDT, CDR2 FYEKMQ (reference sequence). Losses at the gene ends were 2 bases for V and 5 bases for J; bases not matched to a gene: 7. The CDR3 DNA follows: TGTGCCAGCAGCTTAAAGACTAGCGGCCGCCACGAGCAGTACTTC. It codes for CASSLKTSGRHEQYF.

This rearrangement joins TRBV4-3 to TRBJ2-5; tentative D call: TRBD1 (5 bases). The closer fit of TRBJ2-7 to the DNA end suggests the J call may be wrong. CDR3 length: 14 amino acids. Germline-derived CDR1 and CDR2 are LGHNA and YSLEER. CDR3 region: CASSQYTGSYEQYF. DNA for the CDR3: TGCGCCAGCAGCCAATACACAGGATCCTACGAGCAGTACTTC.

Concerning this clone: At the DNA level, this CDR3 is encoded by other sequences in the same sample as well. This chain links TRBV6-4 with TRBJ2-1; TRBD2 aligns across 7 bases. The trim removed 6 bases at V and 10 bases at J, leaving 12 bases unmatched. Germline CDR1 MRHNA, CDR2 SNTAGT. This CDR3 region has 14 residues. CDR3 in amino acids: CASSPGLDLGEQFF. The CDR3 nucleotides are TGTGCCAGCAGCCCAGGACTAGACCTCGGAGAGCAGTTCTTC.

The chain is built from TRBV5-4 and TRBJ1-1; 10 nucleotides align to TRBD1. Germline assignment: CDR1 SGHNT and CDR2 YYREEE (reference sequence). This CDR3 has 15 amino acids. Trimming removed 4 bases from V and 4 bases from J; junction bases left unmatched: 7. The CDR3 DNA reads as TGTGCCAGCAGCCTGGACAGGGGGAGGGGCACTGAAGCTTTCTTT. It is translated as CASSLDRGRGTEAFF.

V and J are TRBV9 and TRBJ2-1, with D perhaps matching TRBD2 (6 bases). CDR1 and CDR2 from the germline V gene are SGDLS and YYNGEE. The V gene lost 5 bases and the J gene lost 4 bases, with 22 bases spanning the gap. This CDR3 is built from 17 residues. DNA of the CDR3: TGTGCCAGCAGTCTCCGGGACTTCACATTCTCGTACAATGAGCAGTTCTTC. Translation gives CASSLRDFTFSYNEQFF.

This clone was detected a few times. This sequence joins TRBV6-4 and TRBJ2-2, with no clear D. This CDR3 region has 13 residues. Trimming shortened V by 2 bases and J by 3 bases, and 4 bases separated the two germline ends. Germline lookup yields CDR1 MRHNA and CDR2 SNTAGT. The CDR3 bases are TGTGCCAGCAGTGACCAGGACACCGGGGAGCTGTTTTTT. This translates into CASSDQDTGELFF.

The chain has TRBV28 and TRBJ1-5, with unresolved D. V was pared by 6 bases and J by 5 bases, with 11 bases between. The CDR3 length is 13 residues. The germline V gene encodes CDR1 MDHEN and CDR2 SYDVKM. The CDR3 reads CASRRQEYQPQHF. The DNA of the CDR3 is TGTGCCAGCAGGCGACAAGAATATCAGCCCCAGCATTTT.

This clone was detected a few times. The chain carries TRBV5-4 and TRBJ2-7; 16 bases agree with TRBD2. Trimming took 9 bases from V and 4 from J; bases not matched to a gene: 13. Germline V gene data show CDR1 as SGHNT and CDR2 as YYREEE (reference sequence). The CDR3 has 17 residues. The CDR3: CANFGTSGRAKGYEQYF. DNA of the CDR3: TGTGCCAACTTCGGGACTAGCGGGAGGGCCAAGGGGTACGAGCAGTACTTC. The variable domain in full, completed from reference TRBV5-4 and TRBJ2-7, reads ETGVTQSPTHLIKTRGQQVTLRCSSQSGHNTVSWYQQALGQGPQFIFQYYREEENGRGNFPPRFSGLQFPNYSSELNVNALELDDSALYLCANFGTSGRAKGYEQYFGPGTRLTVT.

The chain uses TRBV10-3 and TRBJ1-5; 7 bases line up with TRBD1. From germline, CDR1 is ENHRY and CDR2 SYGVKD. The CDR3 has 13 residues. V lost 4 bases to trimming and J lost 4 bases; unmatched junction nucleotides: 1. As DNA, the CDR3 is TGTGCCATCAGTGGACAGGGAAATCAGCCCCAGCATTTT. As protein: CAISGQGNQPQHF.

This chain joins TRBV6-6 and TRBJ2-2; perhaps TRBD2 as D (5 bases). V was trimmed by 0 bases and J by 7 bases, leaving 15 bases between them. The CDR3 spans 16 residues. Germline CDR1 and CDR2: MNHNY and SVGAGI (reference sequence). The CDR3 protein is CASSYSIPEADGELFF. The CDR3 nucleotides read TGTGCCAGCAGTTACTCGATACCTGAAGCGGACGGGGAGCTGTTTTTT.

This clone was counted a few times. As DNA, the CDR3 is TGTGCCAGCAGCCCTAGCGGCGAAATGGGGGAGCAGTTCTTC. Its protein product is CASSPSGEMGEQFF. This chain connects TRBV6-4 to TRBJ2-1; 7 nucleotides align to TRBD2. Unmatched junction bases numbered 12, after V lost 6 bases and J lost 10 bases. Germline values: CDR1 MRHNA, CDR2 SNTAGT. The CDR3 has 14 residues.

This clone was counted only a few times. V gene TRBV11-2 combines with J gene TRBJ1-1, with D perhaps TRBD1 (5 bases). The CDR3 covers 14 residues. Germline-derived CDR1 and CDR2 are SGHAT and FQNNGV. Trimming took off 5 bases at V and 6 bases at J, with 16 bases between the two ends. The CDR3 nucleotides are TGTGCCAGCAGCCCCCCGGGGGGGAAGGCTGAAGCTTTCTTT. This sequence encodes CASSPPGGKAEAFF.

This chain connects TRBV21-1 to TRBJ2-3; TRBD2 is the table's D call, not checked against the DNA. TRBV21-1 is a known pseudogene. The CDR3 is 17 amino acids. CDR3 nucleotides: TGTGCCAGCAGGCCCAGTGGGCCTAGCGCTACTACAGATACGCAGTATTTT. Translating gives CASRPSGPSATTDTQYF.

V and J are TRBV11-2 and TRBJ2-7, with 9 bases lining up with TRBD1. Germline lookup yields CDR1 SGHAT and CDR2 FQNNGV. The V and J ends lost 0 bases and 1 base, in that order; junction bases with no gene match: 7. There are 17 residues in the CDR3. The CDR3 DNA reads TGTGCCAGCAGCTTAGACCTCCGGGACAGGGTATCCTACGAGCAGTACTTC. It is translated as CASSLDLRDRVSYEQYF.

This chain connects TRBV19 to TRBJ1-2, with TRBD1 matching over 8 bases. V dropped 4 bases and J dropped 7; count of bases not matched to a gene: 11. Germline V gives CDR1 LNHDA, CDR2 SQIVND (reference sequence). CDR3 size: 15 residues. DNA for the CDR3: TGTGCCAGTAGTACCATGTCACAGGGGGGCATTGGCTACACCTTC. Protein product: CASSTMSQGGIGYTF.

The chain has TRBV10-2 and TRBJ2-5, with a possible D match to TRBD2 (5 bases). The CDR3 is made up of 10 amino acids. Germline V lookup: CDR1 WSHSY, CDR2 SAAADI. V shed 8 bases and J shed 11 bases, with 12 bases lying between them. Here the CDR3 DNA reads TGCGCCAGCGCCGGGGAGCAACAGTACTTC. This codes for CASAGEQQYF.